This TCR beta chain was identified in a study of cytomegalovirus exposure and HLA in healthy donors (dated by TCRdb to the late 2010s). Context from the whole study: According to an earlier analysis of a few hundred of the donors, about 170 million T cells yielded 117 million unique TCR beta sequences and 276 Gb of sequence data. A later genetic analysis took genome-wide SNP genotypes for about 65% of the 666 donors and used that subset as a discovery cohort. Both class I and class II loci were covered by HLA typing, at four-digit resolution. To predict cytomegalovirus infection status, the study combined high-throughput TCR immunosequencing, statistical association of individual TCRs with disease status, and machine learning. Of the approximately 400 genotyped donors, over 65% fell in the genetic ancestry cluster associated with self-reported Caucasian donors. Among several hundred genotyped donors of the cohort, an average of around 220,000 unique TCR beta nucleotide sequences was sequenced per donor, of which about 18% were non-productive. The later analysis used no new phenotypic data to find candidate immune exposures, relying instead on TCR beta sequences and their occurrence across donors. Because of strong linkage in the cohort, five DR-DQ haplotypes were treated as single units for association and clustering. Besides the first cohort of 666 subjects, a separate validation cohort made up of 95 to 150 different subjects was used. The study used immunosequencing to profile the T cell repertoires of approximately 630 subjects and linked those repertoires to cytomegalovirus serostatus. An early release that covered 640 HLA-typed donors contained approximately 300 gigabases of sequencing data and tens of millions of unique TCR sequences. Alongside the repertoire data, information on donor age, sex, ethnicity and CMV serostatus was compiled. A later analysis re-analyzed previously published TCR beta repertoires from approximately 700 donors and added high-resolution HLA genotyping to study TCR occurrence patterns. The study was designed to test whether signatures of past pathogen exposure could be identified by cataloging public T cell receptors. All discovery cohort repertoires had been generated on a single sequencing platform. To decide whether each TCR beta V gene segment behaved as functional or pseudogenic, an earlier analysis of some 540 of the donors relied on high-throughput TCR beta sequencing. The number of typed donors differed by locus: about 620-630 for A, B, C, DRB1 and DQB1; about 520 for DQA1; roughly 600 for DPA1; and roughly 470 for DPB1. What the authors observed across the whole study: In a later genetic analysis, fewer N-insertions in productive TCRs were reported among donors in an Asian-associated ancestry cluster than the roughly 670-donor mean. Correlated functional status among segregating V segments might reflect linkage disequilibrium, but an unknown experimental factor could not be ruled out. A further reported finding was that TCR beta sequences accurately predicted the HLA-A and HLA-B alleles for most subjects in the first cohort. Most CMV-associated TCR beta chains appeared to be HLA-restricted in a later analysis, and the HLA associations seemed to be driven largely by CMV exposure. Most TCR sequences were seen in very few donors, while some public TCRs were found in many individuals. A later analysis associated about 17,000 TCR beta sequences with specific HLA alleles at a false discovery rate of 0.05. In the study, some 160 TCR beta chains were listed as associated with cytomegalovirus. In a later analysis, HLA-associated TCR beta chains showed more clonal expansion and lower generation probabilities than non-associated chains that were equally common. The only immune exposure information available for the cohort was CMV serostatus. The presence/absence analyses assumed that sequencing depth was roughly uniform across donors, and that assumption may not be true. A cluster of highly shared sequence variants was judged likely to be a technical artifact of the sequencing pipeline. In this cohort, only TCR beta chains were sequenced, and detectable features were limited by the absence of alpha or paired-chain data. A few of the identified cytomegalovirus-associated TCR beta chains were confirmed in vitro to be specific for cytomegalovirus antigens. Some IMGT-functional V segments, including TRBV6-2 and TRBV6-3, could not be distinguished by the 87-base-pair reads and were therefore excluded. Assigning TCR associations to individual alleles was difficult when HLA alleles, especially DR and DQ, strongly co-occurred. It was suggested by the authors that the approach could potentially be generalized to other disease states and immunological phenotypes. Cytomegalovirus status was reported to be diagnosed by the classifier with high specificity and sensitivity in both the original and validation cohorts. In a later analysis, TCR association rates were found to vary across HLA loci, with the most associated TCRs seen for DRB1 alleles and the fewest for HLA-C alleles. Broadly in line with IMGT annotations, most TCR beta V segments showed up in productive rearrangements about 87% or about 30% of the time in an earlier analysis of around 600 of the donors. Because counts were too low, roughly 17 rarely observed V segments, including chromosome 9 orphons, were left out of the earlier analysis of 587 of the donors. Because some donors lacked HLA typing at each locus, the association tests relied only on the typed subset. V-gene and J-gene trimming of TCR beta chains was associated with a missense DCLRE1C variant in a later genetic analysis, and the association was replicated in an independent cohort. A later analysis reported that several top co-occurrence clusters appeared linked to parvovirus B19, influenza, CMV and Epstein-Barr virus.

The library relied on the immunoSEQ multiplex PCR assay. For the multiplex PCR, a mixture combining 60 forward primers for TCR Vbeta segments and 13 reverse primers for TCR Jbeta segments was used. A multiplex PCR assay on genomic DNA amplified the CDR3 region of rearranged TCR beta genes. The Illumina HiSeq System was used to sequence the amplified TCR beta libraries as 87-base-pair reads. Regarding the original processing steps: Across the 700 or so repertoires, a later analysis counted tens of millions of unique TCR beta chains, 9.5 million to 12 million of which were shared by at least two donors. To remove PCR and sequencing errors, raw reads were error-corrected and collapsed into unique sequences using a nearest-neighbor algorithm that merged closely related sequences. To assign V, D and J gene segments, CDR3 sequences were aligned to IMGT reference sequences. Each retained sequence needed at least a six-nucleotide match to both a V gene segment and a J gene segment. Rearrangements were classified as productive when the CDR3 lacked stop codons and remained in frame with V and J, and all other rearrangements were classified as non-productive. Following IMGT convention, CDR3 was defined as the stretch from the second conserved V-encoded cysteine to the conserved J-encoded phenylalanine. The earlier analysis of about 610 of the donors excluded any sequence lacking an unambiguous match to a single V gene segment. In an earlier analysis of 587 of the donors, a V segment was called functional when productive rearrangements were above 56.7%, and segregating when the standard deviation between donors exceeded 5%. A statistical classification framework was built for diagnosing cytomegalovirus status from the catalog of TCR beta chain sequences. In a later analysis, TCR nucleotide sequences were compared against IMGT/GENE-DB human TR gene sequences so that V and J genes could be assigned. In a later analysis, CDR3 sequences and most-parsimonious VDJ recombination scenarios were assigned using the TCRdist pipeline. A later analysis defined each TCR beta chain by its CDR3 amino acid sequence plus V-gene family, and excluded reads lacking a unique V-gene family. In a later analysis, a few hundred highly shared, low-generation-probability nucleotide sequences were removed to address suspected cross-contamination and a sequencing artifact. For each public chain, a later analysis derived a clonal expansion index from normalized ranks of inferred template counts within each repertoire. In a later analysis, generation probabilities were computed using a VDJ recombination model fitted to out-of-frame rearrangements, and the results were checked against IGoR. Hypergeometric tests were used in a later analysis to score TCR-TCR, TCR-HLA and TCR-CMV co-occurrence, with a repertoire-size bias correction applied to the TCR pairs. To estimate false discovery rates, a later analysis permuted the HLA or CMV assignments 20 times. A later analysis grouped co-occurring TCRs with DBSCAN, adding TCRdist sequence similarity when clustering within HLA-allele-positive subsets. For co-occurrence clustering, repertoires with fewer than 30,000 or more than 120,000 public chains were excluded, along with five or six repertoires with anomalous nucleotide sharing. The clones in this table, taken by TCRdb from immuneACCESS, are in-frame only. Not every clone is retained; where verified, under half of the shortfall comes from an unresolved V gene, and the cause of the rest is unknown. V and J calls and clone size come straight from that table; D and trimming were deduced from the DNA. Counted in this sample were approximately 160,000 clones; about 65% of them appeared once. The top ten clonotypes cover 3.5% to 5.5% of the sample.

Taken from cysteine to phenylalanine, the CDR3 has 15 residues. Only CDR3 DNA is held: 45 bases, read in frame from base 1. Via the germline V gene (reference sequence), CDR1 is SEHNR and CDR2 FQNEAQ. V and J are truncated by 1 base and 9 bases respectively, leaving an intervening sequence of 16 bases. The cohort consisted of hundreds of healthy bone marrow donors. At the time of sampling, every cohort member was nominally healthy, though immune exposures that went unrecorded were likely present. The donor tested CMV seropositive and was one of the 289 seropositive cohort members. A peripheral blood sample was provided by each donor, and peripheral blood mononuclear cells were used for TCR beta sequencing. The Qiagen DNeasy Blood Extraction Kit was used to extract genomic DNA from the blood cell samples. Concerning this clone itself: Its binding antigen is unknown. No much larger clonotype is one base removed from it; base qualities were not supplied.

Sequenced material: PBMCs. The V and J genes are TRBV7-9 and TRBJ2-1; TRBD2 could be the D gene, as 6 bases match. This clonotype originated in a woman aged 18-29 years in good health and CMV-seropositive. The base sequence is TGTGCCAGCAGCTTAGGTTACGGGAGCTTCGGTGAGCAGTTCTTC. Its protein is CASSLGYGSFGEQFF.